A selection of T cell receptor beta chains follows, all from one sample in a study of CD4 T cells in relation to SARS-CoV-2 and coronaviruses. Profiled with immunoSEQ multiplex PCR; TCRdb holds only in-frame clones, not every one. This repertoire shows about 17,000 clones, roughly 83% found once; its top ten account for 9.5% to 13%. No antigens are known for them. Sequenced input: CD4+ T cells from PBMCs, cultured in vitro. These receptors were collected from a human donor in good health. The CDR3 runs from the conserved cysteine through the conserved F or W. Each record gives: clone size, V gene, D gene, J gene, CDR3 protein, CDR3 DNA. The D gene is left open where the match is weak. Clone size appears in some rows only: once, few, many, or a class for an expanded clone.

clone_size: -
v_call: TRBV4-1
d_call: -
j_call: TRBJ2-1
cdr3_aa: CASSQGRPSEQFF
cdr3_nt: TGCGCCAGCAGCCAAGGCCGGCCTAGTGAGCAGTTCTTC

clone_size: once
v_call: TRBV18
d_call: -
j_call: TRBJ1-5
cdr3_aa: CASSPLPTDQPQHF
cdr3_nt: TGTGCCAGCTCACCACTGCCGACTGATCAGCCCCAGCATTTT

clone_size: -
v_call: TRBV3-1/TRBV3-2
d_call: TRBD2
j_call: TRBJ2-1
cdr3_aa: CASSQASGGYNEQFF
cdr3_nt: TGTGCCAGCAGCCAAGCTAGCGGAGGATACAATGAGCAGTTCTTC

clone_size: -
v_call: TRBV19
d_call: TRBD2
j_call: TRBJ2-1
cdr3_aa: CASHRTSGRYEQFF
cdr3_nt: TGTGCCAGCCACCGGACTAGCGGGAGGTATGAGCAGTTCTTC

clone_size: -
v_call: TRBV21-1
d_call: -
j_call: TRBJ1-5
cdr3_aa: CASSNDRGQGYSNQPQHF
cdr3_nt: TGTGCCAGCAGCAACGACAGGGGGCAGGGGTATAGCAATCAGCCCCAGCATTTT

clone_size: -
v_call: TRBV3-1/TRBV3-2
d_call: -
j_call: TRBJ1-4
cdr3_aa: CASSLNTAKGEKLFF
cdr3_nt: TGTGCCAGCAGCCTGAATACAGCGAAGGGTGAAAAACTGTTTTTT

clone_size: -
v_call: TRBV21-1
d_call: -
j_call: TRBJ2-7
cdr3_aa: CASSSLCGGRTSAHEQYF
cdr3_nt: TGTGCCAGCAGCTCCTTATGTGGGGGGCGGACTAGCGCCCACGAGCAGTACTTC

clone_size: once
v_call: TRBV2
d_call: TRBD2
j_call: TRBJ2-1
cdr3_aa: CASSPLTSGYNEQFF
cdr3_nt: TGTGCCAGCAGTCCACTGACTAGCGGCTACAATGAGCAGTTCTTC

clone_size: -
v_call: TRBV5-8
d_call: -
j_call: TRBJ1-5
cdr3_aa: CASSRVRGDGQPQHF
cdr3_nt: TGTGCCAGCAGTCGTGTTCGGGGTGACGGGCAGCCCCAGCATTTT

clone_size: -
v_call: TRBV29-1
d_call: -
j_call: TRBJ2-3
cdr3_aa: CSVEDAPGGRTQYF
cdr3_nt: TGCAGCGTTGAAGACGCCCCAGGAGGGCGTACGCAGTATTTT

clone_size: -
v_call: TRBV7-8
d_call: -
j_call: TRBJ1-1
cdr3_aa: CASSATVNTEAFF
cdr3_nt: TGTGCCAGCAGCGCGACGGTGAACACTGAAGCTTTCTTT

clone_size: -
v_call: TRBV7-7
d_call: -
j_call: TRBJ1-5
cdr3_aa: CASSSGWGAEQPQHF
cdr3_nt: TGTGCCAGCAGCTCGGGGTGGGGGGCCGAGCAGCCCCAGCATTTT

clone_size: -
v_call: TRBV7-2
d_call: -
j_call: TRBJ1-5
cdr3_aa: CASSLLSGGNQPQHF
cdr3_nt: TGTGCCAGCAGCCTCCTCAGCGGGGGTAATCAGCCCCAGCATTTT

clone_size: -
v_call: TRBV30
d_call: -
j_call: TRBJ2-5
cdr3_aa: CAWSGPGRPETQYF
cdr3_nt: TGTGCCTGGAGTGGGCCGGGAAGGCCAGAGACCCAGTACTTC

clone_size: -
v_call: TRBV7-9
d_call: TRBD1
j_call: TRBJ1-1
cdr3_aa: CASGDRRDTEAFF
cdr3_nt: TGTGCCAGCGGGGACAGGAGGGACACTGAAGCTTTCTTT

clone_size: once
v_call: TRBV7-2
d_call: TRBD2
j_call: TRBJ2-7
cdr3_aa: CASSSGPPRGGSYEQYF
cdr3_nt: TGTGCCAGCAGCTCCGGGCCCCCGCGGGGGGGATCCTACGAGCAGTACTTC

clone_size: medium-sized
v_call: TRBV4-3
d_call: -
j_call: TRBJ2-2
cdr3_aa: CASSQVPPSSGGELFF
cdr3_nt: TGCGCCAGCAGCCAAGTCCCCCCAAGTAGCGGCGGGGAGCTGTTTTTT

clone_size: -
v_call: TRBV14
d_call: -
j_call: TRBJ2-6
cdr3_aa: CASSRSSGANVLTF
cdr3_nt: TGTGCCAGCAGCCGAAGCTCTGGGGCCAACGTCCTGACTTTC

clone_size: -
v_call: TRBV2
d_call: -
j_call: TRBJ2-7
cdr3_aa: CASGRFEGQYF
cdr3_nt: TGTGCCAGCGGCAGATTCGAGGGGCAGTACTTC

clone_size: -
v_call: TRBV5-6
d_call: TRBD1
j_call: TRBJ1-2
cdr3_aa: CASRLGQGSGYTF
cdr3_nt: TGTGCCAGCAGACTAGGACAGGGCTCTGGCTACACCTTC

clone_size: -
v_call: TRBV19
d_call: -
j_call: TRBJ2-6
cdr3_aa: CASLRGGGYSGANVLTF
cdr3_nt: TGTGCCAGCCTGAGGGGAGGGGGATACTCTGGGGCCAACGTCCTGACTTTC

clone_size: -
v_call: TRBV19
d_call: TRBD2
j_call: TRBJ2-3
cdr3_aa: CASSIRRGVDTQYF
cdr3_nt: TGTGCCAGTAGTATCCGCCGGGGGGTAGATACGCAGTATTTT

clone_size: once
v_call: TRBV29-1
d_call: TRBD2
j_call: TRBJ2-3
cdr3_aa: CSVEGRGGTDTQYF
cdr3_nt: TGCAGCGTTGAGGGGCGGGGGGGCACAGATACGCAGTATTTT